The source of this TCR beta chain is a study of CD8 T cells in ankylosing spondylitis. Study-level points and caveats: It appeared that ankylosing spondylitis blood was characterized by a TCR beta motif of about 8 highly homologous variants. Clones linked to disease, bearing a CD8+ phenotype, were relatively rare in peripheral blood.

This clonotype was counted many times. Its specificity is not known. TCRdb itself ran the 5' RACE reads through MiXCR, one entry per CDR3 protein. The sample shows around 300,000 distinct CDR3 sequences, around 10% of them seen only once. Germline-derived CDR1 and CDR2 are SGHRS and YFSETQ. The CDR3 has 16 residues. The J segment lost 1 base and the V segment lost 0 bases, leaving 4 bases of the junction unmatched. The TCR originated in a female donor with ankylosing spondylitis or in good health (not recorded which). The sample comprised blood, either unsorted or a sorted T cell fraction (not recorded which). The chain has TRBV5-1 and TRBJ2-1; TRBD1 agrees at 7 bases. The CDR3 region has the DNA TGCGCCAGCAGCTTGGACAGGGGAGTGTCCTACAATGAGCAGTTCTTC. The encoded protein is CASSLDRGVSYNEQFF.